This T cell receptor beta chain was recovered during a study of T cell responses to AZD1222 COVID-19 vaccine. General study results and limits: Baseline serostatus was positive in only a handful of AZD1222 recipients. Possibly, clonal diversity was underestimated; donors were largely white British and included more females. Within unmutated variant regions lay the reported targets of nearly half of spike-specific TCRs.

Remarks on this clone: Its antigen is currently unknown.

V lost 4 bases and J 9 bases, leaving 10 bases between the germline ends. The CDR3 runs to 12 residues. CDR1 MDHEN and CDR2 SYDVKM come from the germline V gene. The data were produced by immunoSEQ multiplex PCR, yet TCRdb's version contains in-frame clones alone and is incomplete. The sample contains approximately 92,000 clones, roughly nine tenths of which appear only once. Sequences were derived from peripheral blood, sampled on day 0 of AZD1222 vaccination. The chain has TRBV28 and TRBJ1-5; D is possibly TRBD1 (5 bases). The TCR originated in an adult in good health. The CDR3, as DNA: TGTGCCAGCAGTTCCCCAGGGTCGCCCCAGCATTTT. Its translation: CASSSPGSPQHF.